This T cell receptor beta chain was documented in a study of cytomegalovirus exposure and HLA in healthy donors. Whole-study context: Of 350 to 400 genotyped donors, roughly 80% grouped in the Caucasian-associated ancestry cluster.

General study results and limits: Reports indicated that the classifier achieved high specificity and sensitivity in diagnosing cytomegalovirus status. Reports indicate that TCR beta sequences accurately predicted the HLA-A and HLA-B alleles of most subjects.

The CDR3 is made up of 14 amino acids. Losses at the gene ends were 5 bases for V and 4 bases for J; bases not matched to a gene: 6. In germline, CDR1 is ENHRY, CDR2 SYGVKD. Primers: 60 Vbeta forward and 13 Jbeta reverse. Study processing details: In a later analysis, the count reached 76 million or so unique TCR beta chains, with 10 million to 14 million shared. Some clones are missing from TCRdb's copy, which holds only in-frame ones; the method was immunoSEQ multiplex PCR. Clonal size and the V and J genes are those of that table, whereas D and trimming came from the DNA. The sample lists about 160,000 clones; more than 70% were seen once. As for this clone: As yet, its antigen is unknown.

The chain couples TRBV10-3 to TRBJ2-3, with 7 bases matching TRBD2. Sequencing was performed on PBMCs. The origin of this receptor is a man in his 60s in good health and CMV-seronegative. The CDR3 bases are TGTGCCATCAGTACCGGGACTACGGCAGATACGCAGTATTTT. Translating it yields CAISTGTTADTQYF.